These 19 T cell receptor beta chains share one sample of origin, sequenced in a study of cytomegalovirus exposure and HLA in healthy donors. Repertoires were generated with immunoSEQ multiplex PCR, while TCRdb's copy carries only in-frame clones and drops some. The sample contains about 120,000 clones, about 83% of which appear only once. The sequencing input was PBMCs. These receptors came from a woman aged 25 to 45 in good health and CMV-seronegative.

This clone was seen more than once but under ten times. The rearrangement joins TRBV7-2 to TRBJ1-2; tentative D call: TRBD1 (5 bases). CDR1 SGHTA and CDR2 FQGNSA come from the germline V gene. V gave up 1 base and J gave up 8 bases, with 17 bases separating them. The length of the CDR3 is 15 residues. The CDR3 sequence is CASSLGRQPLEGYTF. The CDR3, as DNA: TGTGCCAGCAGCTTAGGGAGACAGCCCCTCGAGGGCTACACCTTC.

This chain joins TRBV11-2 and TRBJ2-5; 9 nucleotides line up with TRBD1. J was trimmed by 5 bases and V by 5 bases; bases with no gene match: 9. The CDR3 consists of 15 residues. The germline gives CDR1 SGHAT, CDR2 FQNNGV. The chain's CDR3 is CASSPTGGWGETQYF. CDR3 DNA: TGTGCCAGCAGCCCTACAGGGGGCTGGGGGGAGACCCAGTACTTC.

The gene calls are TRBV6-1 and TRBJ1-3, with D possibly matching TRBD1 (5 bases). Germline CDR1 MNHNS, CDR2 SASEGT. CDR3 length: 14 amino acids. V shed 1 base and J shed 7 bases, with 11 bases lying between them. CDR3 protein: CASSEVWGENTIYF. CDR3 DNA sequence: TGTGCCAGCAGTGAAGTTTGGGGCGAGAACACCATATATTTT.

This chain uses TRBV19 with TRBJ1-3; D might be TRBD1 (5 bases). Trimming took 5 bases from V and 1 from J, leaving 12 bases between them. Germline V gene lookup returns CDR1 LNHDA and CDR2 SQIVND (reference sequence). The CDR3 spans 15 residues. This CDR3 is CASSAGTRSGNTIYF. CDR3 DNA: TGTGCCAGTAGTGCGGGGACCCGGTCTGGAAACACCATATATTTT. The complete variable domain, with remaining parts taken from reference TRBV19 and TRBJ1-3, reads DGGITQSPKYLFRKEGQNVTLSCEQNLNHDAMYWYRQDPGQGLRLIYYSQIVNDFQKGDIAEGYSVSREKKESFPLTVTSAQKNPTAFYLCASSAGTRSGNTIYFGEGSWLTVV.

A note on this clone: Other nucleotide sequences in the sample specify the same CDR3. The CDR3 DNA reads as TGTGCCAGTAGTATCCTAGCGGGGGGTGCAGAGACCCAGTACTTC. Its translation is CASSILAGGAETQYF. The rearrangement joins TRBV19 to TRBJ2-5, with TRBD2 matching over 11 bases. With 3 bases clipped from V and 4 bases from J, the junction kept 4 bases outside the gene matches. The germline CDR1 and CDR2 sequences are LNHDA and SQIVND (reference sequence). This CDR3 region has 15 residues.

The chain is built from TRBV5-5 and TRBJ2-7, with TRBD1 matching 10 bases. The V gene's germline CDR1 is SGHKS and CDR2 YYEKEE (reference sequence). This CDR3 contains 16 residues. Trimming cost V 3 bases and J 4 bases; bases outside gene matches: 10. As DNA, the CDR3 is TGTGCCAGCAGCTGGGACCGGGACAGGGGTAGTTACGAGCAGTACTTC. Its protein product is CASSWDRDRGSYEQYF.

The CDR3 nucleotides read TGTGCCAGCAGCTCCTCCCGACTAGCGGGGTCCCAAGAGACCCAGTACTTC. Its protein product is CASSSSRLAGSQETQYF. This chain connects TRBV7-8 to TRBJ2-5, with 11 bases lining up with TRBD2. Germline values: CDR1 SGHVS, CDR2 FQNEAQ. The CDR3 extends over 17 amino acids. V gave up 4 bases and J gave up 1 base; unmatched junction bases: 8.

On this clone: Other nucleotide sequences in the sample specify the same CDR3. CDR3 loop: CASSPGLNTEAFF. CDR3 nucleotide sequence: TGTGCCAGCTCCCCAGGGCTGAACACTGAAGCTTTCTTT. The V call is TRBV18, the J call TRBJ1-1, with D maybe TRBD1 (5 bases). Germline CDR1 KGHSH, CDR2 LQKENI. Trimming shortened V by 6 bases and J by 0 bases, and 8 bases separated the two germline ends. The length of the CDR3 is 13 residues.

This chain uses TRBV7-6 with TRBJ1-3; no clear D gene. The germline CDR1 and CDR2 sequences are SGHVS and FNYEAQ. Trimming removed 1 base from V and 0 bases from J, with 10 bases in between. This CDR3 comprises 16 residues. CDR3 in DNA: TGTGCCAGCAGCTTAGTACGGGGTGACTCTGGAAACACCATATATTTT. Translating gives CASSLVRGDSGNTIYF.

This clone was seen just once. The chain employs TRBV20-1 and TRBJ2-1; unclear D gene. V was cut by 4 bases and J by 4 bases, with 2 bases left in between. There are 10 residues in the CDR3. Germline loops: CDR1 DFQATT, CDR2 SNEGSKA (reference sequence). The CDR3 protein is CSAIYNEQFF. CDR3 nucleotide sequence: TGCAGTGCTATATACAATGAGCAGTTCTTC.

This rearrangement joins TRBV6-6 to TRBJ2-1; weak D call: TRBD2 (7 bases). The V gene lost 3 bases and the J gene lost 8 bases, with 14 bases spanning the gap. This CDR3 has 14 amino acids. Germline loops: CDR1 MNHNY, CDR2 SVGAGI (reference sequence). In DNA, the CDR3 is TGTGCCAGCAGTTATGAGGGGGGGCCCGATGAGCAGTTCTTC. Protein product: CASSYEGGPDEQFF.

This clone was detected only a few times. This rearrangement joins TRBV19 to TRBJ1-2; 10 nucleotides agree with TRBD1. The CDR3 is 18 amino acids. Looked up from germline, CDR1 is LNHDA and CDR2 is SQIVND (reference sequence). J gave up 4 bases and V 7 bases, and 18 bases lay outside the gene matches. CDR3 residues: CASISGPGQGPRIYGYTF. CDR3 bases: TGTGCCAGTATTTCTGGACCGGGACAGGGGCCGCGGATCTATGGCTACACCTTC.

CDR3 residues: CASSPGTGGSRTGELFF. The CDR3 DNA reads TGTGCCAGCAGCCCCGGGACAGGGGGCTCACGCACCGGGGAGCTGTTTTTT. V and J are TRBV7-6 and TRBJ2-2, with 12 nucleotides matching TRBD1. The germline gives CDR1 SGHVS, CDR2 FNYEAQ. Trimming at V came to 5 bases and at J to 4 bases, leaving 8 bases not matched to a gene. The CDR3 spans 17 residues.

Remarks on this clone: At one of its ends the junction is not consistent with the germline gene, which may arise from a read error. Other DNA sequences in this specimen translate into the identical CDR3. CDR3 amino acids: CASSLGDREGNTEAFF. DNA for the CDR3: TGCGCCAGCAGCTTGGGTGACAGGGAAGGGAACACTGAAGCTTTTTTT. The rearrangement joins TRBV5-1 to TRBJ1-1; 7 nucleotides match TRBD1. This CDR3 contains 16 residues. The germline V gene has CDR1 SGHRS and CDR2 YFSETQ.

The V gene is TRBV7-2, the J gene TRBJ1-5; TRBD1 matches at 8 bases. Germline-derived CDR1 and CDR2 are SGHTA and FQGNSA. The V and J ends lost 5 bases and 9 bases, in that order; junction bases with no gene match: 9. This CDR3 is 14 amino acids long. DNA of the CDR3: TGTGCCAGCAGCCCGGGACAGGACGGAGGGCCCCAGCATTTT. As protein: CASSPGQDGGPQHF. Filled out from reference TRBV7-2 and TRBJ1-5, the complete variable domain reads GAGVSQSPSNKVTEKGKDVELRCDPISGHTALYWYRQSLGQGLEFLIYFQGNSAPDKSGLPSDRFSAERTGGSVSTLTIQRTQQEDSAVYLCASSPGQDGGPQHFGDGTRLSIL.

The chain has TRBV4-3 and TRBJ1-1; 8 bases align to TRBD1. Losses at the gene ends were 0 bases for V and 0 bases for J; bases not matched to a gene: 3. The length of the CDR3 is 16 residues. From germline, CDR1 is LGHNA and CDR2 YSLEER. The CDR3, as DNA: TGCGCCAGCAGCCAAGATCCAGGGGGCATGAACACTGAAGCTTTCTTT. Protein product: CASSQDPGGMNTEAFF.

The chain's CDR3 is CASSIEGGHGLEAFF. For the CDR3, the DNA is TGTGCCAGTAGTATAGAAGGTGGACACGGCCTTGAAGCTTTCTTT. The chain carries TRBV19 and TRBJ1-1; possible D gene TRBD1, 5 bases. Trimming left V 0 bases short and J 7 bases short, with 15 bases between. The CDR3 runs to 15 residues. The germline gives CDR1 LNHDA, CDR2 SQIVND (reference sequence).

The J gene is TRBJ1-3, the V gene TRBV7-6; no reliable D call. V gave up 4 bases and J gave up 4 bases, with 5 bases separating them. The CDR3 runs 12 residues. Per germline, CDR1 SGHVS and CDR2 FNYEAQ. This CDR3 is CASSSQGNTIYF. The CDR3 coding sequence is TGTGCCAGCAGCTCCCAAGGAAACACCATATATTTT.

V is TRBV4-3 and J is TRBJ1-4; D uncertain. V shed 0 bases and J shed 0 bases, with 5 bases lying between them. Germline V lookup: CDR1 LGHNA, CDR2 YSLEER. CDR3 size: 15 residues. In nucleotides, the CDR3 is TGCGCCAGCAGCCAAGACCCCTCAACTAATGAAAAACTGTTTTTT. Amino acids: CASSQDPSTNEKLFF.